This TCR beta chain was captured in a study of blood T cell repertoires in COVID-19. Study information: Donors in the United States, Italy and Spain gave samples during acute or convalescent COVID-19. T cells, B-cell-depleted T cells, or PBMCs supplied cDNA or gDNA.

Authors' processing steps: Reference gene primer amplification gave nucleated cell count estimates. Clones were read by immunoSEQ multiplex PCR, and TCRdb kept only the in-frame ones, dropping some. The D gene and trimming were derived from the DNA, and the V and J assignments and clone size from that table. This sample has under 100,000 clones, with about 92% found just once. Per the germline V gene, CDR1 is SGDLS and CDR2 is YYNGEE. V lost 2 bases and J 6 bases, leaving 20 bases between the germline ends. The CDR3 length is 17 residues. The sequenced material came from peripheral blood. The V and J genes are TRBV9 and TRBJ1-4, with D tentatively TRBD1 (5 bases). The origin of this receptor is a woman aged 60 to 75 with active COVID-19. The CDR3 loop is CASSVSGAGRGDEKLFF. For the CDR3, the DNA is TGTGCCAGCAGCGTTTCGGGAGCCGGGAGAGGGGATGAAAAACTGTTTTTT.